This TCR beta chain was observed in a study of cytomegalovirus exposure and HLA in healthy donors. Study results and limitations: The authors excluded some V segments, including TRBV6-2 and TRBV6-3, as indistinguishable. Using a false discovery rate of 0.05, a later analysis showed that some 16,000 TCR beta sequences were associated with HLA alleles.

The CDR3 sequence is 13 residues long. The V gene end was trimmed by 4 bases and the J gene end by 7 bases; junction bases not matched to a gene: 6. Germline V lookup: CDR1 SGHRS, CDR2 YFSETQ. Nominally healthy donors were sampled, though unrecorded immune exposures were likely. A note on this clone: The antigen is unknown.

The PCR used 60 Vbeta and 13 Jbeta primers. Assay: immunoSEQ multiplex PCR; the TCRdb copy retains only in-frame clones and omits some. The sample lists over 150,000 clones, nearly 80% occurring once. The chain uses TRBV5-1 and TRBJ1-1; 8 positions agree with TRBD1. The sample taken for sequencing was PBMCs. This TCR was sampled from a man between 18 and 35 years old in good health and CMV-seropositive. CDR3 sequence: CASSPRTGNEAFF. CDR3 nucleotides: TGCGCCAGCAGCCCACGGACAGGGAATGAAGCTTTCTTT.